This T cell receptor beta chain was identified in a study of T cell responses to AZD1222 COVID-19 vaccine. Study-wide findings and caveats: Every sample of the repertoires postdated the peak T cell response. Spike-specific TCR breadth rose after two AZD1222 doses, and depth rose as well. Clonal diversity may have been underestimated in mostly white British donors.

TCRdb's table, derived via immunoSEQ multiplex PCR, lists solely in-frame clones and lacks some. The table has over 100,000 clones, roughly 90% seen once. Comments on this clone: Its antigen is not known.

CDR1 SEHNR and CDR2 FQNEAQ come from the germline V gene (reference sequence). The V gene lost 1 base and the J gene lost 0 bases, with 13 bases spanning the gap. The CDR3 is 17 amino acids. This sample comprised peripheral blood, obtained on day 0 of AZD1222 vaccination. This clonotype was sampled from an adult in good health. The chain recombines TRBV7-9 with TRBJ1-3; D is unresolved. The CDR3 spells CASSLDASLLSGNTIYF. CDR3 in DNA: TGTGCCAGCAGCTTAGACGCCAGTCTACTCTCTGGAAACACCATATATTTT.